Below are 17 T cell receptor beta chains sequenced from a single sample in a study of metastatic and nonmetastatic thyroid tumors (dated by TCRdb to 2018 to 2021). Library preparation was by PCR. TCRdb shows the sequencer as Illumina HiSeq 4000. TCRdb reprocessing: public reads trimmed at Q25 with fastp, clones called with MiXCR, in-frame beta chains kept. The sample data list 20,000 to 25,000 clones, and roughly 10% of these were observed just once. The ten most abundant clones make up around 7.3% of the sample. None of the patients had been given any treatment before thyroid surgery. The source material was blood. These receptors were obtained from a female donor with papillary thyroid cancer or a benign thyroid nodule (not recorded which). Some clones in this sample may be carry-over from other donors' samples.

The chain uses TRBV11-2 and TRBJ1-6; maybe TRBD1 (5 bases). CDR1 and CDR2 (germline): SGHAT, FQNNGV. V lost 5 bases, J lost 10 bases, and 21 bases lay in between. This CDR3 is 16 amino acids long. CDR3 in amino acids: CASSTRGAAVRSPLHF. The CDR3 DNA follows: TGTGCCAGCAGCACGCGGGGCGCGGCGGTCCGGTCACCCCTCCACTTT.

The table lists this clone with many counts. The J gene is TRBJ2-2, the V gene TRBV4-3, with D unresolved. V was shortened by 2 bases and J by 4 bases, with 5 bases between the two germline ends. CDR1 and CDR2 (germline): LGHNA, YSLEER. This CDR3 region has 13 residues. CDR3 region: CASSQLSTGELFF. The CDR3 coding sequence is TGCGCCAGCAGCCAACTAAGCACCGGGGAGCTGTTTTTT.

This clone was observed many times. The rearrangement uses TRBV7-2 and TRBJ2-1; TRBD1 is a possible D gene (5 bases). V was shortened by 8 bases and J by 8 bases, with 16 bases between the two germline ends. Germline CDR1 and CDR2: SGHTA and FQGNSA. The CDR3 is 13 residues long. The CDR3 nucleotides read TGTGCCAGCCGTGCTCAGCCCAGGGATGAGCAGTTCTTC. It translates to CASRAQPRDEQFF.

This clone has ten or more counts. The V and J genes are TRBV2 and TRBJ2-1; maybe TRBD1 (6 bases). The germline V gene has CDR1 SNHLY and CDR2 FYNNEI. This CDR3 is built from 15 residues. V was trimmed by 4 bases and J by 0 bases, leaving 10 bases between them. The CDR3 is CASSATGSSYNEQFF. As DNA, the CDR3 is TGTGCCAGCAGTGCCACAGGGAGCTCCTACAATGAGCAGTTCTTC.

This clone rates as medium-sized (0.01 to 0.1%). The V gene is TRBV10-1, the J gene TRBJ2-1; 8 bases match TRBD1. Germline V gene data show CDR1 as WNHNN and CDR2 as SYGVQD (reference sequence). The CDR3 consists of 12 residues. The junction had 3 bases not matched to a gene; V was cut back by 7 bases and J by 7 bases. CDR3 amino acids: CASNTGGNEQFF. For the CDR3, the DNA is TGCGCCAGCAACACAGGGGGGAATGAGCAGTTCTTC.

This clone appeared many times. The rearrangement uses TRBV24-1 and TRBJ1-1; D call uncertain. Trimming removed 7 bases from V and 4 bases from J, with 9 bases in between. Per germline, CDR1 KGHDR and CDR2 SFDVKD. The CDR3 has 12 amino acids. CDR3 in DNA: TGTGCCACCAGAGCGGTGGGCACTGAAGCTTTCTTT. Translated, it gives CATRAVGTEAFF.

Relative to its sample, this clone is medium-sized. The chain joins TRBV6-6 to TRBJ1-6; 8 bases agree with TRBD1. Germline values: CDR1 MNHNY, CDR2 SVGAGI (reference sequence). The CDR3 is 15 amino acids. Trimming removed 0 bases from V and 5 bases from J; junction bases left unmatched: 0. CDR3 sequence (DNA): TGTGCCAGCAGTTACTCGACAGGGGATAATTCACCCCTCCACTTT. This gives the protein CASSYSTGDNSPLHF.

The chain carries TRBV5-1 and TRBJ2-3; 8 nucleotides agree with TRBD2. CDR3 length: 16 amino acids. The junction had 6 bases not matched to a gene; V was cut back by 0 bases and J by 3 bases. Per the germline V gene, CDR1 is SGHRS and CDR2 is YFSETQ. This CDR3 reads CASSLGTSGETDTQYF. The CDR3 DNA reads TGCGCCAGCAGCTTGGGCACTAGCGGCGAAACAGATACGCAGTATTTT. The whole variable domain, filled in from reference TRBV5-1 and TRBJ2-3, reads KAGVTQTPRYLIKTRGQQVTLSCSPISGHRSVSWYQQTPGQGLQFLFEYFSETQRNKGNFPGRFSGRQFSNSRSEMNVSTLELGDSALYLCASSLGTSGETDTQYFGPGTRLTVL.

The CDR3 loop is CASSVEGSHGYTF. CDR3 coding DNA: TGTGCCAGCAGCGTAGAAGGGTCCCATGGCTACACCTTC. The chain couples TRBV9 to TRBJ1-2; D not resolved. The germline gives CDR1 SGDLS, CDR2 YYNGEE. Between the trimmed V and J ends, which lost 0 bases and 6 bases, there was a span of 9 bases. This CDR3 has 13 amino acids.

This clone has ten or more counts. The chain employs TRBV7-3 and TRBJ2-7, with 8 bases that match TRBD1. This CDR3 is built from 13 residues. Germline values: CDR1 SGHTA, CDR2 FQGTGA. V dropped 6 bases and J dropped 10; count of bases not matched to a gene: 11. The CDR3 region has the DNA TGTGCCAGCAGATTCGGACAGGGCTTTAAACAGTACTTC. The encoded protein is CASRFGQGFKQYF.

Ten or more counts support this clone. The J gene is TRBJ2-7, the V gene TRBV20-1; tentative D call: TRBD2 (6 bases). The CDR3 extends over 15 amino acids. V lost 0 bases and J 3 bases, leaving 15 bases between the germline ends. CDR1 is DFQATT, CDR2 SNEGSKA, per germline (reference sequence). The CDR3 spells CSARDSWRESYEQYF. The CDR3, as DNA: TGCAGTGCTAGAGACTCTTGGAGGGAGAGCTACGAGCAGTACTTC.

The sample holds many counts of this clone. The rearrangement joins TRBV20-1 to TRBJ2-7; TRBD2 matches at 8 bases. CDR1 is DFQATT, CDR2 SNEGSKA, per germline (reference sequence). The CDR3 covers 14 residues. Unmatched junction bases numbered 4, after V lost 3 bases and J lost 0 bases. As DNA, the CDR3 is TGCAGTGCTAGTTCCGGGAGGGCCTCCTACGAGCAGTACTTC. It yields the protein CSASSGRASYEQYF.

Written as DNA, the CDR3 is TGTGCCACCAGTGATTTCAAGGGGACTAGCGGGAGGGTCAGCTCCTACAATGAGCAGTTCTTC. This codes for CATSDFKGTSGRVSSYNEQFF. This sequence joins TRBV24-1 and TRBJ2-1; 16 bases map to TRBD2. The CDR3 totals 21 residues. V was clipped by 1 base and J by 0 bases; unmatched bases: 8. CDR1 KGHDR and CDR2 SFDVKD come from the germline V gene.

Many counts were recorded for this clone. The chain uses TRBV7-9 and TRBJ1-4; perhaps TRBD1 as D (5 bases). Germline V gene data show CDR1 as SEHNR and CDR2 as FQNEAQ (reference sequence). This CDR3 has 13 amino acids. V was clipped by 1 base and J by 5 bases, with 5 bases between them. The CDR3 loop reads CASSLDRNEKLFF. In nucleotides, the CDR3 is TGTGCCAGCAGCTTAGACAGGAATGAAAAACTGTTTTTT. The full variable domain, in which reference TRBV7-9 and TRBJ1-4 provide the parts outside the CDR3, is DTGVSQNPRHKITKRGQNVTFRCDPISEHNRLYWYRQTLGQGPEFLTYFQNEAQLEKSRLLSDRFSAERPKGSFSTLEIQRTEQGDSAMYLCASSLDRNEKLFFGSGTQLSVL.

Comments on this clone: A clone one base away is much larger, so this may be a read error. The chain employs TRBV10-3 and TRBJ1-1, with a weak D call TRBD1 (6 bases). This CDR3 is 15 amino acids long. The germline gives CDR1 ENHRY, CDR2 SYGVKD. CDR3: CATSVGTTLNTEAFF. The DNA of the CDR3 is TGTGCCACCAGTGTCGGGACAACCCTGAACACTGAAGCTTTCTTT.

This clone was counted ten times or more. A junction end diverges from the germline sequence, so it may reflect a read error. J is TRBJ2-1 and V is TRBV7-7; 7 positions agree with TRBD2. Germline CDR1 reads SSHAT; CDR2 reads FNYEAQ (reference sequence). The CDR3 is 17 residues long. The CDR3, as DNA: TGTGCTAGCAGCCCCGCCACGTCCGGGACTACACACAATGAGCAGTTCTTC. It codes for CASSPATSGTTHNEQFF.

At least ten counts were recorded for this clone. V is TRBV19 and J is TRBJ1-5; no firm D call. Trimming stripped 7 bases from V and 0 bases from J, with 10 bases between. CDR3 length equals 14 residues. The V gene's germline CDR1 is LNHDA and CDR2 SQIVND (reference sequence). The CDR3 loop reads CASNFRPSNQPQHF. CDR3 sequence (DNA): TGTGCCAGTAACTTCCGGCCTAGCAATCAGCCCCAGCATTTT.